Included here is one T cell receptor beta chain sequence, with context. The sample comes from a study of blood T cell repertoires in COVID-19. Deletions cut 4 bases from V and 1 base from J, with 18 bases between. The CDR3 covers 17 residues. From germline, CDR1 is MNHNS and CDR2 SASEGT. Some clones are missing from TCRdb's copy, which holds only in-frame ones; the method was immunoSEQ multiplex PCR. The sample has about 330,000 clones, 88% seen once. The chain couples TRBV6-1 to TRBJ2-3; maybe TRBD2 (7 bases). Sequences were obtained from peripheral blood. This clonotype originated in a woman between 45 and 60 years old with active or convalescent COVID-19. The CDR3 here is CASSAQRGASGTDTQYF. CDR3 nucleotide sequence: TGTGCCAGCAGTGCACAACGGGGGGCATCTGGCACAGATACGCAGTATTTT.